This T cell receptor (beta chain) was captured by sequencing in a study of blood T cell repertoires in COVID-19. Germline V gene sequence: CDR1 SGDLS, CDR2 YYNGEE. V gave up 0 bases and J gave up 7 bases; unmatched junction bases: 6. The CDR3 is 15 amino acids. Produced via immunoSEQ multiplex PCR; TCRdb's table is partial and in-frame only. The data contain 150,000 to 200,000 clones, 89% of them singletons. The sequenced material came from PBMCs or T cells enriched from blood (not recorded which). The receptor's source is a woman aged 40 to 50 with acute COVID-19. This rearrangement joins TRBV9 to TRBJ1-2; TRBD1 matches at 10 bases. The CDR3 loop is CASSVDGTGVGGYTF. CDR3 bases: TGTGCCAGCAGCGTAGATGGGACAGGGGTCGGTGGCTACACCTTC.